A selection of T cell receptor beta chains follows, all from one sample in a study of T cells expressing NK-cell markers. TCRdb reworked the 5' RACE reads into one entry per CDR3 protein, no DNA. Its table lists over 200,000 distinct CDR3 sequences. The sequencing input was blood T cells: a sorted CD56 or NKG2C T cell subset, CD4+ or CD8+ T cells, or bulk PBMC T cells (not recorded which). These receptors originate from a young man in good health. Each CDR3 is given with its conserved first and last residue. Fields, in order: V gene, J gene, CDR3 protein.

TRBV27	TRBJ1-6	CASSAPGGVSPLHF
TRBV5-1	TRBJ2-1	CASRREPGLADNEQFF
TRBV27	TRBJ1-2	CASSGAYDSSYTF
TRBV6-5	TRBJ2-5	CASTPGWSGRIETQYF
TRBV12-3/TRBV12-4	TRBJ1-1	CASTPGRGGTEAFF
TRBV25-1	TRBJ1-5	CASNRGDQPQHF
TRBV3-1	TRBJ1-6	CASSPQTGDVSPLHF
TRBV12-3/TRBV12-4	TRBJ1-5	CASSSLGASNQPQHF
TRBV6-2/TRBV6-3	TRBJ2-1	CASSYHAPGNEQFF
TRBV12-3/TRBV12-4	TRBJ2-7	CASSLASPLINEQYF
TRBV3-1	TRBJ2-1	CASSQDLGQYNEQFF
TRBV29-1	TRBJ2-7	CSVVEGRPYEQYF
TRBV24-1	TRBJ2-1	CATSDSRTGGREQFF
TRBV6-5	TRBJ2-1	CASSYSSLAGVAYNEQFF
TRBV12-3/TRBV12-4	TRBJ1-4	CARRRQPWDEKLFF
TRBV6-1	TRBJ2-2	CASSNGGTGIASGELFF
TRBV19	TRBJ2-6	CASTPGGTGANVLTF
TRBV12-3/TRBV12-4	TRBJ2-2	CASRHASGRVTGELFF
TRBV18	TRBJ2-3	CASSPEEGASSTDTQYF
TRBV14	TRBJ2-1	CASSQSGTHSLPYNEQFF
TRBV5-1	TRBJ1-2	CASSFQGGGYTF
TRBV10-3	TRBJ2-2	CATGSGAEAGELFF
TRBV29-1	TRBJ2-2	CSAAPDLTGELFF
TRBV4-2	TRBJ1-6	CASSGTRTSVNSYNSPLHF
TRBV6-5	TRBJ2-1	CASSYGTSGRVRNEQFF
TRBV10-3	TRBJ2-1	CAITSKTSGVNEQFF
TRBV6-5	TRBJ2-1	CASNGGELQFF
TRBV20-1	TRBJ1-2	CSASGGRDYGYTF
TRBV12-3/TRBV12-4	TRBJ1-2	CASSLGYGYTF
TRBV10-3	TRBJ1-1	CAISRKTGTMNTEAFF
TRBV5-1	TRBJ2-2	CASSLANLPNTGELFF
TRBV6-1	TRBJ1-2	CASSVDGNYGYTF
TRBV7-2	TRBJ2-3	CASSLASASGSSRDTQYF
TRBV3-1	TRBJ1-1	CASSQAHTGSLNTEAFF
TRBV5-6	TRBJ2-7	CASSFRTVAPYEQYF
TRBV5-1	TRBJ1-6	CASSLDSQDSPLHF
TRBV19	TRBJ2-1	CASTEAGEIREQFF
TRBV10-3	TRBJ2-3	CAISPSWGASGRDTQYF
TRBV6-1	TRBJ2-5	CASNTPGSKGQWTQYF
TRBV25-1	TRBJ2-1	CASSATGVTEQFF
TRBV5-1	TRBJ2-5	CASSGTTETQYF
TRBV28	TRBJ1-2	CASSSVEARANYGYTF